These 13 T cell receptor beta chains share one sample of origin, sequenced in a study. TCRdb re-derived calls from the 5' RACE reads in MiXCR, one entry per CDR3 protein. The table lists 8,500 to 9,000 distinct CDR3 sequences, over 25% of them singletons, with around 4.9% in the top ten. Sequences were obtained from naive CD4+ T cells sorted from a lymph node. Subset denoted: naive CD4+ T cells, CD4+CD45RA+CD25-. The source is a female donor with breast cancer.

Comment on this clonotype: Just one base apart from a much larger clone, this may be a read error. The CDR3 protein is CASSLGVGEASF. The CDR3 region has the DNA TGCGCCAGCAGCTTGGGGGTAGGGGAAGCTTCCTTT. The rearrangement links TRBV5-1 to TRBJ1-1, with D possibly TRBD1 on 5 matching bases. CDR1 SGHRS and CDR2 YFSETQ come from the germline V gene. The length of the CDR3 is 12 residues. The whole variable domain, remainder taken from reference TRBV5-1 and TRBJ1-1, is KAGVTQTPRYLIKTRGQQVTLSCSPISGHRSVSWYQQTPGQGLQFLFEYFSETQRNKGNFPGRFSGRQFSNSRSEMNVSTLELGDSALYLCASSLGVGEASFGQGTRLTVV.

This clonotype is judged medium-sized. V is TRBV27 and J is TRBJ2-5; D unclear. Germline loops: CDR1 MNHEY, CDR2 SMNVEV (reference sequence). Trimming removed 4 bases from V and 2 bases from J, with 5 bases in between. CDR3 length: 12 amino acids. CDR3 in amino acids: CASSSRQETQYF. CDR3 in DNA: TGTGCCAGCAGTTCAAGGCAAGAGACCCAGTACTTC.

This chain joins TRBV20-1 and TRBJ1-5; D gene ambiguous. Trimming cost V 6 bases and J 4 bases, with 19 bases left between them. Germline V lookup: CDR1 DFQATT, CDR2 SNEGSKA (reference sequence). The CDR3 runs to 15 residues. CDR3 in DNA: TGCAGTGCAAACGGAGATGAGTCGGCGAATCAGCCCCAGCATTTT. Its translation is CSANGDESANQPQHF.

This clonotype was counted many times. This chain joins TRBV2 and TRBJ1-5; D gene uncertain. V dropped 2 bases and J dropped 0 bases, with 5 bases sitting between them. The germline V gene has CDR1 SNHLY and CDR2 FYNNEI. This CDR3 has 14 residues. The CDR3 loop reads CASSESHSNQPQHF. The CDR3, as DNA: TGTGCCAGCAGTGAATCCCATAGCAATCAGCCCCAGCATTTT.

This clonotype occurred many times. V is TRBV5-1 and J is TRBJ1-2; D remains ambiguous. Germline V gene lookup returns CDR1 SGHRS and CDR2 YFSETQ. Deletions cut 4 bases from V and 12 bases from J, with 19 bases between. The CDR3 is 13 residues long. CDR3: CASSPAPTEGNTF. DNA of the CDR3: TGCGCCAGCAGCCCGGCGCCAACAGAGGGCAACACCTTC.

CDR3 residues: CASSVSLAGLDEQFF. The CDR3 bases are TGTGCCAGCAGCGTTTCCTTGGCCGGTTTGGATGAGCAGTTCTTC. The rearrangement uses TRBV9 and TRBJ2-1; unclear D gene. Germline CDR1 and CDR2: SGDLS and YYNGEE. V was pared by 2 bases and J by 8 bases, with 17 bases between. The CDR3 totals 15 residues.

Remarks on this clonotype: A much larger clone differs from this one at a single base, so this may be a read error. The V gene is TRBV6-1, the J gene TRBJ2-1; D is perhaps TRBD1 (5 bases). The length of the CDR3 is 15 residues. Trimming took 10 bases from V and 5 from J, leaving 21 bases between them. Germline V lookup: CDR1 MNHNS, CDR2 SASEGT. This chain's CDR3 is CATQTGRVAHNEQFF. In DNA, the CDR3 is TGTGCCACCCAAACGGGCAGGGTAGCCCACAATGAGCAGTTCTTC.

In regard to this clonotype: It may be a read error: a sequence one base away is much more abundant. The CDR3 DNA is TGCGCCAGCAGCGTAACAGATACGCCGTATTTT. This codes for CASSVTDTPYF. The rearrangement links TRBV5-1 to TRBJ2-3, with no clear D. CDR1 SGHRS and CDR2 YFSETQ come from the germline V gene. The CDR3 runs to 11 residues. The variable domain in full, with the rest retrieved from reference TRBV5-1 and TRBJ2-3, is KAGVTQTPRYLIKTRGQQVTLSCSPISGHRSVSWYQQTPGQGLQFLFEYFSETQRNKGNFPGRFSGRQFSNSRSEMNVSTLELGDSALYLCASSVTDTPYFGPGTRLTVL.

This clonotype is judged medium-sized. This sequence joins TRBV30 and TRBJ2-3; TRBD2 might be the D (5 bases). V lost 4 bases and J 5 bases, leaving 10 bases between the germline ends. The germline V gene encodes CDR1 GTSNPN and CDR2 SVGIG (reference sequence). The CDR3 runs to 12 residues. The CDR3 region is CAWNEGEDTQYF. The DNA for the CDR3 is TGTGCCTGGAACGAGGGAGAAGATACGCAGTATTTT.

On this clonotype itself: This may arise from a read error, as a much more abundant clone is one base away. The CDR3 does not close with the conserved phenylalanine or tryptophan, likely indicating a read error. The CDR3 DNA reads TGCGCCAGCCGGGGAGGAAATGAAAAACTGTTTTGT. It translates to CASRGGNEKLFC. The V call is TRBV5-1, the J call TRBJ1-4; D unresolved. Germline V gene data show CDR1 as SGHRS and CDR2 as YFSETQ. The ends were cut back, 7 bases at V and 5 bases at J, with 9 bases in the middle. The CDR3 runs 12 residues.

On this clonotype itself: A read error may be the cause here, since a much bigger clone is one base away. The rearrangement joins TRBV12-3 or TRBV12-4 to TRBJ2-7; D might be TRBD2 (6 bases). The ends were cut back, 6 bases at V and 2 bases at J, with 11 bases in the middle. CDR3 size: 13 residues. CDR3 amino acids: CASRGGATYEQYF. CDR3 sequence (DNA): TGTGCCAGCAGGGGCGGGGCCACCTACGAGCAGTACTTC.

In regard to this clonotype: Being one base from a much bigger clone, this may be a read error. The rearrangement uses TRBV2 and TRBJ1-1; 7 bases match TRBD1. Germline CDR1 reads SNHLY; CDR2 reads FYNNEI. After removal of 5 bases from V and 2 bases from J, the junction contained 5 bases not matched to a gene. The CDR3 runs 14 residues. CDR3 residues: CASSMGQINTEAFF. CDR3 DNA: TGTGCCAGCAGTATGGGACAGATAAACACTGAAGCTTTCTTT.

This clonotype was seen only a few times. A much larger clone sits a single nucleotide away, making a read error possible. The chain uses TRBV28 and TRBJ2-7; 9 nucleotides align to TRBD1. The CDR3 has 15 residues. V gave up 6 bases and J gave up 2 bases; unmatched junction bases: 8. Germline CDR1 and CDR2: MDHEN and SYDVKM. The CDR3 reads CASRTGTGRTYEQYF. The CDR3 DNA sequence: TGTGCCAGCAGGACCGGGACAGGGCGAACCTACGAGCAGTACTTC.